A selection of T cell receptor beta chains follows, all from one sample in a study of cytomegalovirus exposure and HLA in healthy donors. Generated by immunoSEQ multiplex PCR, the TCRdb table keeps only in-frame clones and is missing some. The sample includes 150,000 or so clones, more than 60% of them seen just once. Material for sequencing was PBMCs. These TCRs come from a man in his forties in good health and CMV-seropositive. The CDR3 runs from the conserved cysteine through the conserved F or W. The D gene is left open where the match is weak. Part of the rows lack a size; the others show once, few, many or a class for expanded clones.

J: TRBJ2-7; length: 16; size: few; D: TRBD2; V: TRBV7-2; DNA: TGTGCCAGCAGCTTAGCCTCCGGGACTAGCAGCTACGAGCAGTACTTC; CDR3: CASSLASGTSSYEQYF
J: TRBJ2-3; length: 13; size: .; D: .; V: TRBV7-3; DNA: TGTGCCAGCAGCTTAATAAAATTCGATACGCAGTATTTT; CDR3: CASSLIKFDTQYF
J: TRBJ2-2; length: 16; size: once; D: TRBD2; V: TRBV5-1; DNA: TGCGCCAGCAGCATTCTAGCGGGAGGTAACACCGGGGAGCTGTTTTTT; CDR3: CASSILAGGNTGELFF
J: TRBJ1-5; length: 14; size: .; D: .; V: TRBV18; DNA: TGTGCCAGCTCATCTACAGGGATCAATCAGCCCCAGCATTTT; CDR3: CASSSTGINQPQHF
J: TRBJ1-2; length: 18; size: .; D: .; V: TRBV21-1; DNA: TGTGCCAGCAGCAAAATCCGGGCAAGGGGAACAATTAACTATGGCTACACCTTC; CDR3: CASSKIRARGTINYGYTF
J: TRBJ1-1; length: 12; size: few; D: .; V: TRBV7-2; DNA: TGTGCCAGCAGCTTAAGCTGGGCAGACGCTTTCTTT; CDR3: CASSLSWADAFF
J: TRBJ2-7; length: 13; size: .; D: .; V: TRBV27; DNA: TGTGCCAGCAGGGAGCATCTCTCCTACGAGCAGTACTTC; CDR3: CASREHLSYEQYF
J: TRBJ1-5; length: 13; size: .; D: .; V: TRBV2; DNA: TGTGCCAGCAGTGTAACAGGTCATCAGCCCCAGCATTTT; CDR3: CASSVTGHQPQHF
J: TRBJ1-2; length: 14; size: .; D: TRBD1; V: TRBV5-1; DNA: TGCGCCAGCAGGCTGACAGGGGACTCGAATGGCTACACCTTC; CDR3: CASRLTGDSNGYTF
J: TRBJ2-5; length: 15; size: .; D: .; V: TRBV7-6; DNA: TGTGCCAGCAGCTTTAAACAGGGACCGACGGAGACCCAGTACTTC; CDR3: CASSFKQGPTETQYF
J: TRBJ1-2; length: 12; size: .; D: .; V: TRBV28; DNA: TGTGCCAGCGGGACACCGACCTATGGCTACACCTTC; CDR3: CASGTPTYGYTF
J: TRBJ1-1; length: 12; size: .; D: TRBD1; V: TRBV7-9; DNA: TGTGCCAGCAGCCCCCGGAACAGGGGAGCTTTCTTT; CDR3: CASSPRNRGAFF
J: TRBJ1-2; length: 15; size: .; D: TRBD1; V: TRBV28; DNA: TGTGCCAGCAGGGGCCGGGACAGGACCTACTATGGCTACACCTTC; CDR3: CASRGRDRTYYGYTF
J: TRBJ1-1; length: 13; size: .; D: .; V: TRBV19; DNA: TGTGCCAGTAATCAGGGCCGGGGGACTGAAGCTTTCTTT; CDR3: CASNQGRGTEAFF
J: TRBJ2-2; length: 13; size: .; D: .; V: TRBV6-1; DNA: TGTGCCAGCCCTGTGAGGAACACCGGGGAGCTGTTTTTT; CDR3: CASPVRNTGELFF
J: TRBJ2-1; length: 13; size: .; D: TRBD2; V: TRBV29-1; DNA: TGCAGCGCAAGCGGGAGGCTCTACAATGAGCAGTTCTTC; CDR3: CSASGRLYNEQFF
J: TRBJ1-2; length: 16; size: .; D: .; V: TRBV28; DNA: TGTGCCAGCAGTTTGCAATACAGGGTGGTCAGGTATGGCTACACCTTC; CDR3: CASSLQYRVVRYGYTF
J: TRBJ1-4; length: 15; size: .; D: TRBD1; V: TRBV4-2; DNA: TGTGCCAGCAGCCAAGAGTCACAGGGGAGGGAAAAACTGTTTTTT; CDR3: CASSQESQGREKLFF
J: TRBJ2-2; length: 10; size: .; D: .; V: TRBV21-1; DNA: TGTGCCAGCATCCTGTTCGAGCTGTTTTTT; CDR3: CASILFELFF
J: TRBJ2-1; length: 14; size: .; D: .; V: TRBV2; DNA: TGTGCCAGCTCCCCCCCCTACCTGACACATGAGCAGTTCTTC; CDR3: CASSPPYLTHEQFF
J: TRBJ2-7; length: 14; size: few; D: .; V: TRBV7-2; DNA: TGTGCCAGCAGCTCCACCGGTCCTCTATACGAGCAGTACTTC; CDR3: CASSSTGPLYEQYF
J: TRBJ2-2; length: 15; size: .; D: .; V: TRBV7-2; DNA: TGTGCCAGCAGCTTCGCCAGAAGGAACACCGGGGAGCTGTTTTTT; CDR3: CASSFARRNTGELFF
J: TRBJ2-5; length: 13; size: .; D: .; V: TRBV9; DNA: TGTGCCAGCAGCGTCGACATCCAAGAGACCCAGTACTTC; CDR3: CASSVDIQETQYF
J: TRBJ1-1; length: 13; size: .; D: .; V: TRBV5-1; DNA: TGCGCCAGCAGCTCACAGGGTGACACTGAAGCTTTCTTT; CDR3: CASSSQGDTEAFF
J: TRBJ2-7; length: 12; size: .; D: .; V: TRBV7-9; DNA: TGTGCCAGCAGCGAACAGGATGACGAGCAGTACTTC; CDR3: CASSEQDDEQYF
J: TRBJ1-2; length: 15; size: few; D: TRBD1; V: TRBV19; DNA: TGTGCCAGTAGTAACTTACCGGGACAGGGACATGGCTACACCTTC; CDR3: CASSNLPGQGHGYTF
J: TRBJ2-3; length: 11; size: .; D: .; V: TRBV2; DNA: TGTGCCAGCAGGTATACAGATACGCAGTATTTT; CDR3: CASRYTDTQYF
J: TRBJ2-5; length: 13; size: few; D: TRBD1; V: TRBV29-1; DNA: TGCAGCGCCGACTCCGGGACAGGAGAGACCCAGTACTTC; CDR3: CSADSGTGETQYF
J: TRBJ2-3; length: 13; size: .; D: .; V: TRBV5-6; DNA: TGTGCCAGCAGCTTTTTAGCTCGGGATACGCAGTATTTT; CDR3: CASSFLARDTQYF
J: TRBJ1-2; length: 14; size: .; D: .; V: TRBV28; DNA: TGTGCCAGCAGCTTGGGGGCTGGAGGATATGGCTACACCTTC; CDR3: CASSLGAGGYGYTF
J: TRBJ2-5; length: 17; size: .; D: TRBD2; V: TRBV12-5; DNA: TGTGCTAGTGGCCCCGGGACTAGCGGGAGGTTTGCAGAGACCCAGTACTTC; CDR3: CASGPGTSGRFAETQYF
J: TRBJ2-1; length: 13; size: .; D: .; V: TRBV28; DNA: TGTGCCAAAGTGGCTGCGGGGTACAATGAGCAGTTCTTC; CDR3: CAKVAAGYNEQFF
J: TRBJ2-2; length: 14; size: few; D: .; V: TRBV7-7; DNA: TGTGCCAGCAGCTTAGATCAGGTCACCGGGGAGCTGTTTTTT; CDR3: CASSLDQVTGELFF
J: TRBJ2-1; length: 18; size: .; D: TRBD2; V: TRBV4-1; DNA: TGCGCCAGCAGCTCCGGGACTAGCGGCTCCCTCTCCTACAATGAGCAGTTCTTC; CDR3: CASSSGTSGSLSYNEQFF
J: TRBJ2-4; length: 16; size: .; D: .; V: TRBV28; DNA: TGTGCCAGCAGGGGGAGGCCACTGTCAGCCAAAAACATTCAGTACTTC; CDR3: CASRGRPLSAKNIQYF
J: TRBJ1-1; length: 13; size: .; D: .; V: TRBV6-6; DNA: TGTGCCAGCAGTAACTGGGGAGACACTGAAGCTTTCTTT; CDR3: CASSNWGDTEAFF
J: TRBJ1-4; length: 16; size: .; D: .; V: TRBV28; DNA: TGTGCCAGCAGGAATGGGGGGGCCCCAACTAATGAAAAACTGTTTTTT; CDR3: CASRNGGAPTNEKLFF
J: TRBJ1-2; length: 15; size: .; D: .; V: TRBV11-2; DNA: TGTGCCAGCAGCCCCTCCGGGACATTGATTTATGGCTACACCTTC; CDR3: CASSPSGTLIYGYTF
J: TRBJ1-2; length: 15; size: .; D: TRBD1; V: TRBV4-3; DNA: TGCGCCAGCAGCCCGGGACAGTTTTATGACTATGGCTACACCTTC; CDR3: CASSPGQFYDYGYTF
J: TRBJ1-5; length: 17; size: .; D: TRBD1; V: TRBV19; DNA: TGTGCCAGTAGCCCGTACTCCGGGACAGGGATCAATCAGCCCCAGCATTTT; CDR3: CASSPYSGTGINQPQHF
J: TRBJ2-2; length: 15; size: .; D: TRBD2; V: TRBV27; DNA: TGTGCCAGCAGTGGACTAGCGGGAGTTCCCGGGGAGCTGTTTTTT; CDR3: CASSGLAGVPGELFF
J: TRBJ1-2; length: 17; size: .; D: .; V: TRBV30; DNA: TGTGCCGGGAGTGTAAGTAGCCTACAGGGCGCAATCTATGGCTACACCTTC; CDR3: CAGSVSSLQGAIYGYTF
J: TRBJ2-1; length: 18; size: .; D: .; V: TRBV5-8; DNA: TGTGCCAGCAGCTTGGGGGGGCGGCCCGACCGCCAGGACAATGAGCAGTTCTTC; CDR3: CASSLGGRPDRQDNEQFF
J: TRBJ2-1; length: 14; size: .; D: .; V: TRBV18; DNA: TGTGCCAGCTCACCGGACTCCTTCTACAATGAGCAGTTCTTC; CDR3: CASSPDSFYNEQFF
J: TRBJ2-7; length: 14; size: .; D: TRBD2; V: TRBV6-5; DNA: TGTGCCAGCAGAGCAGGCGGGAGTACCTACGAGCAGTACTTC; CDR3: CASRAGGSTYEQYF
J: TRBJ2-1; length: 15; size: few; D: TRBD2; V: TRBV5-1; DNA: TGCGCCAGCAGCTTGGAGATAGCGGGTGGGAATGAGCAGTTCTTC; CDR3: CASSLEIAGGNEQFF
J: TRBJ1-1; length: 13; size: .; D: .; V: TRBV9; DNA: TGTGCCAGCAGCGTAATGGGGGGTACTGAAGCTTTCTTT; CDR3: CASSVMGGTEAFF
J: TRBJ1-5; length: 14; size: .; D: .; V: TRBV9; DNA: TGTGCCAGCAGCGCCGAAGAAGAGAATCAGCCCCAGCATTTT; CDR3: CASSAEEENQPQHF
J: TRBJ2-3; length: 15; size: .; D: TRBD2; V: TRBV19; DNA: TGTGCCAGTAGTATCCTAGCGGGGGGCACAGATACGCAGTATTTT; CDR3: CASSILAGGTDTQYF
J: TRBJ2-4; length: 14; size: .; D: TRBD2; V: TRBV19; DNA: TGTGCCAGTAGCCCCCTAGCGGGCAAAAACATTCAGTACTTC; CDR3: CASSPLAGKNIQYF
J: TRBJ2-1; length: 12; size: .; D: .; V: TRBV2; DNA: TGTGCCAGCAGCCCTACCCCAGAGGGGCAGTTCTTC; CDR3: CASSPTPEGQFF